The next 7 T cell receptor beta chains were all read from a single sample in a study of blood T cell repertoires in COVID-19. Only in-frame clones appear in the TCRdb table, and some are missing; sequencing was by immunoSEQ multiplex PCR. The data contain roughly 250,000 clones, about 86% of them singletons. Material for sequencing was peripheral blood. The source of these receptors is a person aged 70 to 85 with COVID-19, enrolled during active disease.

The genes are TRBV30 and TRBJ1-2; tentative D call: TRBD1 (5 bases). The length of the CDR3 is 13 residues. Germline V CDR1 and CDR2: GTSNPN, SVGIG (reference sequence). V lost 0 bases and J 4 bases, leaving 9 bases between the germline ends. The CDR3 region has the DNA TGTGCCTGGAGTGTTTTGGGGGGCTATGGCTACACCTTC. Translated: CAWSVLGGYGYTF.

The chain is built from TRBV18 and TRBJ2-5; 11 positions match TRBD2. V shed 0 bases, J shed 0 bases, and the junction held 12 bases outside the gene matches. The germline gives CDR1 KGHSH, CDR2 LQKENI. This CDR3 spans 20 amino acids. The CDR3 sequence is CASSPPFSLAGVSNQETQYF. The CDR3 nucleotides read TGTGCCAGCTCACCACCTTTTTCACTAGCGGGAGTTTCTAACCAAGAGACCCAGTACTTC.

This sequence joins TRBV2 and TRBJ1-4; tentative D call: TRBD1 (5 bases). Germline loops: CDR1 SNHLY, CDR2 FYNNEI. V shed 2 bases and J shed 2 bases, with 12 bases lying between them. The CDR3 has 16 amino acids. This CDR3 is CASSERRQSTNEKLFF. The CDR3 DNA follows: TGTGCCAGCAGTGAAAGGCGACAGTCCACTAATGAAAAACTGTTTTTT.

This chain joins TRBV19 and TRBJ1-1; tentatively, D is TRBD1 (6 bases). Trimming removed 6 bases at V and 1 base at J, with 18 bases between. CDR3 length equals 16 residues. CDR1 LNHDA and CDR2 SQIVND come from the germline V gene (reference sequence). This CDR3 is CASRTGKSPENTEAFF. CDR3 bases: TGTGCCAGTAGAACAGGGAAATCCCCGGAGAACACTGAAGCTTTCTTT.

The chain combines TRBV19 with TRBJ1-6; 9 bases line up with TRBD1. CDR1 and CDR2 from the germline V gene are LNHDA and SQIVND (reference sequence). The CDR3 is 14 amino acids. Trimming took 5 bases from V and 9 from J; bases not matched to a gene: 5. The CDR3 spells CASSLGTGISPLHF. CDR3 nucleotides: TGTGCCAGTAGTCTCGGGACAGGGATTTCACCCCTCCACTTT.

The J gene is TRBJ2-5, the V gene TRBV4-1; a weak D match, TRBD2 (5 bases). The CDR3 consists of 14 residues. The germline V gene has CDR1 MGHRA and CDR2 YSYEKL. Trimming pared 1 base from V and 3 bases from J, leaving 9 bases between. Here the CDR3 DNA reads TGCGCCAGCAGCCAAGTTTTGCGGGAAGAGACCCAGTACTTC. This translates into CASSQVLREETQYF.

V usage is TRBV11-2 and J usage is TRBJ2-1; TRBD2 matches 9 bases. Germline V gene data show CDR1 as SGHAT and CDR2 as FQNNGV. Trimming removed 3 bases from V and 3 bases from J; junction bases left unmatched: 6. This CDR3 spans 16 amino acids. CDR3 sequence (DNA): TGTGCCAGCAGCTTGTATAGCGGGAGTCTCTACAATGAGCAGTTCTTC. This encodes CASSLYSGSLYNEQFF. Drawing the rest from reference TRBV11-2 and TRBJ2-1, the complete variable domain is EAGVAQSPRYKIIEKRQSVAFWCNPISGHATLYWYQQILGQGPKLLIQFQNNGVVDDSQLPKDRFSAERLKGVDSTLKIQPAKLEDSAVYLCASSLYSGSLYNEQFFGPGTRLTVL.